What follows are 21 T cell receptor beta chains derived from one specimen sequenced in a study of metastatic and nonmetastatic thyroid tumors. TCRdb re-clonotyped the PCR reads via MiXCR. The sample lists tens of thousands of clones, 9.5% to 15% occurring once. Thyroid surgery was performed in patients who had received no treatment beforehand. Material for sequencing was blood. Receptor source: a female donor with papillary thyroid cancer or a benign thyroid nodule (not recorded which). Some clones in this sample may be carry-over from other donors' samples.

This clone appeared many times. The chain uses TRBV11-2 and TRBJ2-1; perhaps TRBD2 as D (6 bases). With 4 bases removed from V and 7 bases from J, the gap between germline ends came to 14 bases. CDR3 length: 14 residues. Germline V CDR1 and CDR2: SGHAT, FQNNGV. CDR3 sequence: CASSSSGVGNEQFF. DNA for the CDR3: TGTGCCAGCAGCTCCTCGGGGGTCGGTAATGAGCAGTTCTTC.

In this sample, this clone turned up many times. CDR3 region: CASSFEWGQGRVNYTF. The CDR3 coding sequence is TGCGCCAGCAGCTTTGAGTGGGGACAGGGGAGAGTTAACTACACCTTC. J is TRBJ1-2 and V is TRBV5-1; 10 positions agree with TRBD1. The CDR3 extends over 16 amino acids. Germline assignment: CDR1 SGHRS and CDR2 YFSETQ. After removal of 2 bases from V and 10 bases from J, the junction contained 14 bases not matched to a gene. Full variable domain (outside the CDR3, taken from reference TRBV5-1 and TRBJ1-2): KAGVTQTPRYLIKTRGQQVTLSCSPISGHRSVSWYQQTPGQGLQFLFEYFSETQRNKGNFPGRFSGRQFSNSRSEMNVSTLELGDSALYLCASSFEWGQGRVNYTFGSGTRLTVV.

This clone appeared a few times. CDR3 coding DNA: TGTGCCAGCAGTTACAGGGAGGTAGGGGTTTACGAGCAGTACTTC. Translation: CASSYREVGVYEQYF. The rearrangement links TRBV6-2 or TRBV6-3 to TRBJ2-7; maybe TRBD2 (6 bases). In germline, CDR1 is MNHEY, CDR2 SVGEGT. CDR3 length: 15 amino acids. V was clipped by 2 bases and J by 4 bases, with 15 bases between them.

Many counts were recorded for this clone. V is TRBV27 and J is TRBJ2-7; D may be TRBD1 or TRBD2 (5 bases each). Germline CDR1 and CDR2: MNHEY and SMNVEV (reference sequence). The ends were cut back, 1 base at V and 3 bases at J, with 16 bases in the middle. The CDR3 consists of 16 residues. This CDR3 reads CASSLYRDAGVYEQYF. As DNA, the CDR3 is TGTGCCAGCAGTTTATACCGGGACGCAGGAGTCTACGAGCAGTACTTC.

This clone showed up many times. The chain recombines TRBV10-3 with TRBJ2-7, with a tentative D call TRBD1 (6 bases). The V gene lost 2 bases and the J gene lost 0 bases, with 11 bases spanning the gap. Germline V gene lookup returns CDR1 ENHRY and CDR2 SYGVKD. This CDR3 is 15 amino acids long. The CDR3 DNA sequence: TGTGCCATCAGTGAGCTACAGGGTGGCTCCTACGAGCAGTACTTC. Residues: CAISELQGGSYEQYF.

A remark on this clone: One end of the junction fails to match germline, which may point to a read error. V gene TRBV12-5 combines with J gene TRBJ1-1, with a possible D match to TRBD1 (5 bases). The CDR3 loop spans 13 amino acids. Germline values: CDR1 LGHNT, CDR2 FRNRAP. Here the CDR3 reads CASGPPGNTGAFF. CDR3 sequence (DNA): TGTGCTAGTGGTCCCCCAGGGAACACTGGAGCTTTCTTT.

This clone was recorded many times. The chain links TRBV5-6 to TRBJ1-6; 9 bases fit TRBD1. From germline, CDR1 is SGHDT and CDR2 YYEEEE. There are 15 residues in the CDR3. Trimming removed 4 bases from V and 6 bases from J; junction bases left unmatched: 5. CDR3 in DNA: TGTGCCAGCAGCCACAGGGGGCCGGGTAATTCACCCCTCCACTTT. This encodes CASSHRGPGNSPLHF. The variable domain in full, completed from reference TRBV5-6 and TRBJ1-6, reads DAGVTQSPTHLIKTRGQQVTLRCSPKSGHDTVSWYQQALGQGPQFIFQYYEEEERQRGNFPDRFSGHQFPNYSSELNVNALLLGDSALYLCASSHRGPGNSPLHFGNGTRLTVT.

In this sample, this clone turned up many times. The chain links TRBV19 to TRBJ2-7; D perhaps matches TRBD1 (5 bases). Between the trimmed V and J ends, which lost 4 bases and 4 bases, there was a span of 11 bases. From germline, CDR1 is LNHDA and CDR2 SQIVND (reference sequence). This CDR3 region has 13 residues. This chain's CDR3 is CASSTGHQYEQYF. The CDR3 DNA reads as TGTGCCAGTAGTACCGGACACCAGTACGAGCAGTACTTC.

This clone was seen ten or more times. Other DNA sequences in the same sample also yield this CDR3. The chain uses TRBV28 and TRBJ2-7, with D possibly matching TRBD1 (6 bases). The CDR3 covers 13 residues. The germline CDR1 and CDR2 sequences are MDHEN and SYDVKM. The V gene lost 3 bases and the J gene lost 5 bases, with 11 bases spanning the gap. CDR3 loop: CASSLTGGNEQYF. The CDR3 DNA follows: TGTGCCAGCAGTTTGACAGGTGGCAACGAGCAGTACTTC.

This clone was counted a few times. This may stem from a read error, because a much larger clone lies one nucleotide away. V gene TRBV28 combines with J gene TRBJ2-2; TRBD2 is a possible D gene (5 bases). Germline V gene lookup returns CDR1 MDHEN and CDR2 SYDVKM. This CDR3 comprises 13 residues. The CDR3 loop reads CASRHSRAGELLF. CDR3 in DNA: TGTGCCAGCAGGCACTCGAGAGCCGGGGAGCTGCTTTTT.

This clone was found many times. This sequence joins TRBV5-6 and TRBJ2-7, with a possible D match to TRBD2 (5 bases). The germline CDR1 and CDR2 sequences are SGHDT and YYEEEE. The CDR3 totals 12 residues. Trimming cost V 4 bases and J 4 bases, with 9 bases left between them. The CDR3 DNA sequence: TGTGCCAGCAGCCCTGGCGGGTACGAGCAGTACTTC. This gives the protein CASSPGGYEQYF.

At least ten counts were recorded for this clone. The genes are TRBV12-3 or TRBV12-4 and TRBJ2-2; 7 bases map to TRBD2. There are 14 residues in the CDR3. Trimming took 9 bases from V and 0 from J; bases not matched to a gene: 4. The CDR3 loop is CASTSATNTGELFF. The CDR3 DNA reads TGTGCCAGTACTAGCGCGACGAACACCGGGGAGCTGTTTTTT.

There are many counts of this clone. Other nucleotide sequences in the sample specify the same CDR3. The V call is TRBV19, the J call TRBJ2-2; 7 bases are a match to TRBD1. J lost 5 bases, V lost 4 bases, and 7 bases had no gene match. Germline loops: CDR1 LNHDA, CDR2 SQIVND (reference sequence). This CDR3 comprises 15 residues. Here the CDR3 reads CASSTGQTLTGELFF. As DNA, the CDR3 is TGTGCCAGTAGTACGGGACAGACCTTAACCGGGGAGCTGTTTTTT.

This clone was recorded at least ten times. This chain uses TRBV6-1 with TRBJ2-1; D is unresolved. Between the trimmed V and J ends, which lost 6 bases and 5 bases, there was a span of 5 bases. Germline lookup yields CDR1 MNHNS and CDR2 SASEGT. The CDR3 has 11 residues. The CDR3 nucleotides read TGTGCCAGCAGCTCAAACAATGAGCAGTTCTTC. It translates to CASSSNNEQFF.

This clone was recorded many times. The CDR3 coding sequence is TGTGCCAGCAGCCAAGGTAATGGCGGGACGCAGTATTTT. Its translation is CASSQGNGGTQYF. This chain connects TRBV3-1 to TRBJ2-3; perhaps TRBD2 as D (5 bases). The CDR3 contains 13 residues. The V and J ends lost 1 base and 9 bases respectively, with 11 bases between them. CDR1 is LGHDT and CDR2 is YNNKEL in the germline V gene (reference sequence).

This clone was recorded at least ten times. The J gene is TRBJ2-3, the V gene TRBV7-3, with 9 nucleotides matching TRBD1. Trimming cost V 5 bases and J 4 bases; bases outside gene matches: 10. CDR1 SGHTA and CDR2 FQGTGA come from the germline V gene. The CDR3 extends over 16 amino acids. This CDR3 is CASSLMGQGGSDTQYF. CDR3 sequence (DNA): TGTGCCAGCAGCCTAATGGGACAGGGAGGGTCAGATACGCAGTATTTT. Full variable domain (missing parts from reference TRBV7-3 and TRBJ2-3): GAGVSQTPSNKVTEKGKYVELRCDPISGHTALYWYRQSLGQGPEFLIYFQGTGAADDSGLPNDRFFAVRPEGSVSTLKIQRTERGDSAVYLCASSLMGQGGSDTQYFGPGTRLTVL.

This clone was seen ten or more times. V and J are TRBV9 and TRBJ2-3; D unresolved. CDR1 and CDR2 from the germline V gene are SGDLS and YYNGEE. Trimming pared 10 bases from V and 6 bases from J, leaving 12 bases between. The CDR3 length is 11 residues. CDR3: CAAIAPDTQYF. CDR3 coding DNA: TGTGCCGCCATCGCACCGGATACGCAGTATTTT. Looking up the rest from reference TRBV9 and TRBJ2-3 gives the full variable domain: DSGVTQTPKHLITATGQRVTLRCSPRSGDLSVYWYQQSLDQGLQFLIQYYNGEERAKGNILERFSAQQFPDLHSELNLSSLELGDSALYFCAAIAPDTQYFGPGTRLTVL.

This chain connects TRBV6-1 to TRBJ2-7; the match to TRBD1 covers 7 bases. The length of the CDR3 is 15 residues. V trimming: 4 bases; J trimming: 1 base; junction bases outside the gene matches: 7. Germline CDR1 MNHNS, CDR2 SASEGT. For the CDR3, the DNA is TGTGCCAGCAGTGGAACCCGGGACAGTTCCTACGAGCAGTACTTC. Translated: CASSGTRDSSYEQYF.

This clone occurred many times. The V call is TRBV7-2, the J call TRBJ2-7; D assignment may be TRBD1 or TRBD2 (5 bases each). The germline CDR1 and CDR2 sequences are SGHTA and FQGNSA. V was pared by 5 bases and J by 6 bases, with 20 bases between. There are 15 residues in the CDR3. CDR3 nucleotides: TGTGCCAGCAGCCCTAGAGTAGGGACGTCCGGCGAGCAGTACTTC. It codes for CASSPRVGTSGEQYF.

This clone showed up many times. The chain uses TRBV7-2 and TRBJ1-1; D is ambiguous. The CDR3 covers 13 residues. Deletions cut 5 bases from V and 0 bases from J, with 7 bases between. Per germline, CDR1 SGHTA and CDR2 FQGNSA. The CDR3 DNA reads TGTGCCAGCAGCCAGACGGTGAACACTGAAGCTTTCTTT. Translating gives CASSQTVNTEAFF. Full variable domain (missing parts from reference TRBV7-2 and TRBJ1-1): GAGVSQSPSNKVTEKGKDVELRCDPISGHTALYWYRQSLGQGLEFLIYFQGNSAPDKSGLPSDRFSAERTGGSVSTLTIQRTQQEDSAVYLCASSQTVNTEAFFGQGTRLTVV.

This clone was counted many times. The junction does not match germline at one end; this may be a read error. This chain connects TRBV19 to TRBJ1-5, with TRBD1 identical over 7 bases. CDR3 length equals 15 residues. Per the germline V gene, CDR1 is LNHDA and CDR2 is SQIVND (reference sequence). The CDR3 DNA sequence: TGTGCCAGTAGCATAGACAGGGTCGGCAATCAGCCCCAGCATTTT. This sequence encodes CASSIDRVGNQPQHF.